These 11 T cell receptor beta chains were all obtained from the same sample, sequenced in a study of blood T cell repertoires in COVID-19. Profiled with immunoSEQ multiplex PCR; TCRdb holds only in-frame clones, not every one. The repertoire holds 150,000 or so clones, with around three quarters as singletons. Sequencing was carried out using peripheral blood. Receptors were obtained from a man at least 80 years old with acute or convalescent COVID-19.

This chain joins TRBV28 and TRBJ2-1; 8 bases fit TRBD2. This CDR3 is built from 14 residues. Unmatched junction bases numbered 2, after V lost 3 bases and J lost 4 bases. Germline V gene sequence: CDR1 MDHEN, CDR2 SYDVKM. CDR3 coding DNA: TGTGCCAGCAGTTTCGGGGGGGGGTACAATGAGCAGTTCTTC. Amino acid sequence: CASSFGGGYNEQFF.

The gene calls are TRBV5-1 and TRBJ2-3; D remains unclear. The CDR3 length is 14 residues. Trimming stripped 1 base from V and 2 bases from J, with 8 bases between. Germline V gene lookup returns CDR1 SGHRS and CDR2 YFSETQ. The DNA for the CDR3 is TGCGCCAGCAGCTTGTTACAGAACACAGATACGCAGTATTTT. It specifies CASSLLQNTDTQYF.

V is TRBV7-9 and J is TRBJ2-7; D is undetermined. Germline V lookup: CDR1 SEHNR, CDR2 FQNEAQ (reference sequence). The CDR3 sequence is 15 residues long. Trimming removed 5 bases at V and 0 bases at J, with 14 bases between. CDR3 bases: TGTGCCAGCAGCATTGGGCAGAGTAGCTCCTACGAGCAGTACTTC. Protein product: CASSIGQSSSYEQYF.

CDR3: CASSVGTRRTEAFF. The CDR3, as DNA: TGTGCCAGTAGTGTCGGGACACGGAGGACTGAAGCTTTCTTT. V and J are TRBV19 and TRBJ1-1, with D maybe TRBD1 (6 bases). V was cut by 5 bases and J by 5 bases, with 15 bases left in between. The CDR3 is 14 amino acids. Germline CDR1 and CDR2: LNHDA and SQIVND (reference sequence).

The genes are TRBV15 and TRBJ2-7; maybe TRBD1 (6 bases). V dropped 4 bases and J dropped 10 bases, with 17 bases sitting between them. This CDR3 has 13 amino acids. Germline CDR1 reads LNHNV; CDR2 reads YYDKDF (reference sequence). CDR3 DNA: TGTGCCACCAGCAACCGACAGGAAAGTCCACAGTACTTC. Its translation: CATSNRQESPQYF.

J is TRBJ1-5 and V is TRBV5-1, with D possibly being TRBD1 (5 bases). The germline CDR1 and CDR2 sequences are SGHRS and YFSETQ. V dropped 0 bases and J dropped 5 bases, with 12 bases sitting between them. The CDR3 loop spans 15 amino acids. This CDR3 is CASSLEGNWDQPQHF. Written as DNA, the CDR3 is TGCGCCAGCAGCTTGGAGGGGAATTGGGATCAGCCCCAGCATTTT.

The chain combines TRBV6-2 or TRBV6-3 with TRBJ2-5, with a possible D match to TRBD2 (6 bases). V lost 5 bases and J 0 bases, leaving 25 bases between the germline ends. The V gene's germline CDR1 is MNHEY and CDR2 SVGEGT. The CDR3 contains 19 residues. CDR3 protein: CASSRLRGSLNPYQETQYF. The CDR3 region has the DNA TGTGCCAGCAGTCGCTTACGGGGGTCTCTCAACCCGTACCAAGAGACCCAGTACTTC.

This chain links TRBV6-5 with TRBJ2-1; TRBD1 might be the D (7 bases). CDR3 length: 13 amino acids. Between the trimmed V and J ends, which lost 6 bases and 9 bases, there was a span of 15 bases. CDR1 and CDR2 from the germline V gene are MNHEY and SVGAGI. CDR3 coding DNA: TGTGCCAGCAGGGGGGGACAGTATAGTGAGCAGTTCTTC. Protein product: CASRGGQYSEQFF.

The chain joins TRBV7-2 to TRBJ1-1; D remains ambiguous. Deletions cut 2 bases from V and 5 bases from J, with 12 bases between. This CDR3 has 14 residues. Germline V gives CDR1 SGHTA, CDR2 FQGNSA. CDR3 coding DNA: TGTGCCAGCAGCTTACACGTCCGTCAGACTGAAGCTTTCTTT. Protein product: CASSLHVRQTEAFF.

V is TRBV6-1 and J is TRBJ2-3; a possible D gene is TRBD2 (6 bases). Germline CDR1 reads MNHNS; CDR2 reads SASEGT. V lost 4 bases and J 9 bases, leaving 23 bases between the germline ends. The CDR3 extends over 16 amino acids. CDR3 nucleotides: TGTGCCAGCAGTGCCCGGGACTCGCGTGGCCTGGGCACGCAGTATTTT. Protein: CASSARDSRGLGTQYF.

This rearrangement joins TRBV19 to TRBJ2-7; TRBD2 aligns across 12 bases. The germline V gene has CDR1 LNHDA and CDR2 SQIVND (reference sequence). There are 18 residues in the CDR3. The ends lost 2 bases at V and 6 bases at J; junction bases unmatched: 14. This CDR3 is CASSITGGIGLAGLEQYF. Here the CDR3 DNA reads TGTGCCAGTAGTATAACTGGCGGAATTGGACTAGCGGGGCTCGAGCAGTACTTC.